This T cell receptor beta chain appears in the sequencing data of a study of T cell responses to AZD1222 COVID-19 vaccine. The CDR3 is 15 residues long. Germline V gene data show CDR1 as SNHLY and CDR2 as FYNNEI. With 6 bases removed from V and 2 bases from J, the gap between germline ends came to 17 bases. Assay used: immunoSEQ multiplex PCR; TCRdb lists only in-frame clones, some missing. This sample has about 140,000 clones; roughly 90% occur once, and the top ten carry 1.5% to 2%. The sequence derives from an adult in good health. The chain has TRBV2 and TRBJ2-7; D possibly matches TRBD1 or TRBD2 (5 bases each). This material consisted of peripheral blood, taken on day 0 of AZD1222 vaccination. The CDR3 bases are TGTGCCAGCAGCAGAAGGGACGCCTTGGCCTACGAGCAGTACTTC. It is translated as CASSRRDALAYEQYF. Drawing the rest from reference TRBV2 and TRBJ2-7, the complete variable domain is EPEVTQTPSHQVTQMGQEVILRCVPISNHLYFYWYRQILGQKVEFLVSFYNNEISEKSEIFDDQFSVERPDGSNFTLKIRSTKLEDSAMYFCASSRRDALAYEQYFGPGTRLTVT.